This T cell receptor beta chain comes out of a study of blood T cell repertoires in COVID-19. Study-wide background: COVID-19 samples from acute and convalescent phases originated in the United States, Italy and Spain. T cells, B-cell-depleted T cells, or PBMCs provided the cDNA or gDNA that served as material.

How the authors handled the data: Amplification with reference gene primers provided the estimates of nucleated cell counts. The data were produced by immunoSEQ multiplex PCR, yet TCRdb's version contains in-frame clones alone and is incomplete. V and J calls and clone size are those listed in that table; D and trimming were worked out from the DNA. There are fewer than 250,000 clones in the sample; about 88% occur only once, and 1.5% to 2% lies in the top ten. V lost 6 bases and J lost 9; bases outside the gene matches: 6. Germline V gene lookup returns CDR1 SNHLY and CDR2 FYNNEI. The CDR3 loop spans 13 amino acids.

This chain joins TRBV2 and TRBJ2-1, with TRBD2 matching 9 bases. Sequenced input: peripheral blood. This receptor was obtained from a man aged 65 to 79 with acute or convalescent COVID-19. The CDR3 coding sequence is TGTGCCAGCAGATTAGCGGGAGAAGGTGAGCAGTTCTTC. Its protein product is CASRLAGEGEQFF. The variable domain in full, with the rest retrieved from reference TRBV2 and TRBJ2-1, is EPEVTQTPSHQVTQMGQEVILRCVPISNHLYFYWYRQILGQKVEFLVSFYNNEISEKSEIFDDQFSVERPDGSNFTLKIRSTKLEDSAMYFCASRLAGEGEQFFGPGTRLTVL.